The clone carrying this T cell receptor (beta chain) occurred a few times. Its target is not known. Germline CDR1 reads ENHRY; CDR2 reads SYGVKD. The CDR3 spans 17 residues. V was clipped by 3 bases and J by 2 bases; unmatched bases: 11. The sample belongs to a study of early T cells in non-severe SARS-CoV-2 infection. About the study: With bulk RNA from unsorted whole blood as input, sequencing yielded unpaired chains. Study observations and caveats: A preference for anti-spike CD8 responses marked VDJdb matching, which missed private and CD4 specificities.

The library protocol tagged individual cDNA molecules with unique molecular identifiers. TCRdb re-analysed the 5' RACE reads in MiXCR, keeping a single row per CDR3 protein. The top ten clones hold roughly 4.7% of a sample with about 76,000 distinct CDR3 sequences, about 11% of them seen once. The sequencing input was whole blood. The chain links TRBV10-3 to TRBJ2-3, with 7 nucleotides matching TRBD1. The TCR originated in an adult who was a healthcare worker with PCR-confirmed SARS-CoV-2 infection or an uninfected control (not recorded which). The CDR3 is CAISDWPDRWDTDTQYF. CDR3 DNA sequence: TGTGCCATCAGTGATTGGCCGGACAGGTGGGACACAGATACGCAGTATTTT.